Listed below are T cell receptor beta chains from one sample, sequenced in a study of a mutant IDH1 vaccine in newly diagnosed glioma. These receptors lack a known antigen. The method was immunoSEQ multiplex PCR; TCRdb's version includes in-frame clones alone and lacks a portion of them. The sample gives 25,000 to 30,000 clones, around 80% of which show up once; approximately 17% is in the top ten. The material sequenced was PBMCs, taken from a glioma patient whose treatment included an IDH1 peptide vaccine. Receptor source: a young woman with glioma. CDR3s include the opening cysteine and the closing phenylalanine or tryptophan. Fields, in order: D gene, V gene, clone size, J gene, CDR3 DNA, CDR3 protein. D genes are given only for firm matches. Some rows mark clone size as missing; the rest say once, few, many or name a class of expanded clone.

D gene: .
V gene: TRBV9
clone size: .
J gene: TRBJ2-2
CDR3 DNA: TGTGCCAGCAGCGTAGATGGGGTGGCCGGGGAGCTGTTTTTT
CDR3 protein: CASSVDGVAGELFF

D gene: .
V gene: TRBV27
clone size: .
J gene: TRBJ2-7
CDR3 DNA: TGTGCCAGCAGTCCAAAGTACGAGCAGTACTTC
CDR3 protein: CASSPKYEQYF

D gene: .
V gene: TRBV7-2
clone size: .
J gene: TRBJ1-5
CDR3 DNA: TGTGCCAGCAGCTATGGCCTTTATAGCAATCAGCCCCAGCATTTT
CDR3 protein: CASSYGLYSNQPQHF

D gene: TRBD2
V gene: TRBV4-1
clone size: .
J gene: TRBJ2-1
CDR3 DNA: TGCGCCACCGCGGGGCAATGGGCGGGGGGTTATGTTGAGCAGTTCTTC
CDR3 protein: CATAGQWAGGYVEQFF

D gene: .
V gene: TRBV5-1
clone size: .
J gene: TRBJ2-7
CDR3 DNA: TGCGCCAGCAGCCTTACAGGACCCCTCTCCTACGAGCAGTACTTC
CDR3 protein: CASSLTGPLSYEQYF

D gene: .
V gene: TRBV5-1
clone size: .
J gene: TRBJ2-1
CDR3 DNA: TGCGCCAGCAGCTTGATTTCTCGGTCGGCAAGAAGCTCCTACAATGAGCAGTTCTTC
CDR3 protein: CASSLISRSARSSYNEQFF

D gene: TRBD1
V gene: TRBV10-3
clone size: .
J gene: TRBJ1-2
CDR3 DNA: TGTGCCGGCCGGGACAGGGAACCCGATGGCTACACCTTC
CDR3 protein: CAGRDREPDGYTF

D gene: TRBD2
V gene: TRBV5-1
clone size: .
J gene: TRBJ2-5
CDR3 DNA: TGCGCCAGCAGCTGGGGGACTAGCGGCGATCAAGAGACCCAGTACTTC
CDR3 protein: CASSWGTSGDQETQYF

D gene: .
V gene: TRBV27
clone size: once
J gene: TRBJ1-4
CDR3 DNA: TGTGCCAGCAGTGCAAACGGACAGCCGAGTAATGAAAAACTGTTTTTT
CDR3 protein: CASSANGQPSNEKLFF

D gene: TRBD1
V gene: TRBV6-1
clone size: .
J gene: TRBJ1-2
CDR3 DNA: TGTGCCAGCAGCCTACTGGACAGGGATGGGGATGGCTACACCTTC
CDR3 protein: CASSLLDRDGDGYTF

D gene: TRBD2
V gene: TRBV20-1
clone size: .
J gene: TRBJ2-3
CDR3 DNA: TGCAGCTCGACTAGCGGGGATACGCAGTATTTT
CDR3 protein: CSSTSGDTQYF

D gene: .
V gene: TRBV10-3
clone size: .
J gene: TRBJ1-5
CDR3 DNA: TGTGCCATCAGTGACGGACCAGCGCCCCAGCATTTT
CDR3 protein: CAISDGPAPQHF

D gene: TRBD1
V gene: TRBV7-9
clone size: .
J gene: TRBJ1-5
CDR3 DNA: TGTGCCAGCAGCCCGGGACAGTCGGGCCAGCCCCAGCATTTT
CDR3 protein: CASSPGQSGQPQHF

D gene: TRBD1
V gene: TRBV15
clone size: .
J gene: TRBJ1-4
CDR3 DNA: TGTGCCACCAGCAGAGACCGGACAGGGGATAATGAAAAACTGTTTTTT
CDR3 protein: CATSRDRTGDNEKLFF

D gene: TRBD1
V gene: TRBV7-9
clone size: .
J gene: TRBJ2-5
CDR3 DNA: TGTGCCAGCAGCCAAACTTGGACAGGGTCAGAGACCCAGTACTTC
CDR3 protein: CASSQTWTGSETQYF

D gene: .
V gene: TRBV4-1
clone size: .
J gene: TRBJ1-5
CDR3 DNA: TGCGCCAGCAGCCAAGGAAGAGGCTCTAGCAATCAGCCCCAGCATTTT
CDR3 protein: CASSQGRGSSNQPQHF

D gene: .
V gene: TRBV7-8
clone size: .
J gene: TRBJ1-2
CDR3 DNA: TGTGCCAGCAGTAAGAGTGACAGGACTTACTATGGCTACACCTTC
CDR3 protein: CASSKSDRTYYGYTF

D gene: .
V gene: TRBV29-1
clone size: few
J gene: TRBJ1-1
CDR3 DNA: TGCAGCGTTAGGGTACTATTATCCACTGAAGCTTTCTTT
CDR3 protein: CSVRVLLSTEAFF

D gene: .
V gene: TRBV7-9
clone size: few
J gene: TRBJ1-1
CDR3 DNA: TGTGCCAGCAGCTTAGGCCAGGATAGTTCTGAAGCTTTCTTT
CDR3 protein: CASSLGQDSSEAFF

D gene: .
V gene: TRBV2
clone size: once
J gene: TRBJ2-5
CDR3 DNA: TGTGCCAGCAGTGAAGCAAGGGGGGCCCAAGAGACCCAGTACTTC
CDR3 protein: CASSEARGAQETQYF

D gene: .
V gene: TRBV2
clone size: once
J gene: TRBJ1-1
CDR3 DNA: TGTGCCAGCAGTGAAGGGCCCCTTACTGAAGCTTTCTTT
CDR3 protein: CASSEGPLTEAFF

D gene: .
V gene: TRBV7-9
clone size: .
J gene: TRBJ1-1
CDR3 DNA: TGTGCCAGCAGCTTCGGTAACCCTTGGGCTTTCTTT
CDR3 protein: CASSFGNPWAFF

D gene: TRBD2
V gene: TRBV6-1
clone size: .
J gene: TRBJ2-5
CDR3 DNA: TGTGCCAGTGGGAGGGGCGGATTCTGGGAGACCCAGTACTTC
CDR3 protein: CASGRGGFWETQYF

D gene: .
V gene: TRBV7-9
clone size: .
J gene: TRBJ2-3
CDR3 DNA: TGTGCCAGCAGCTTAGCTCCGGGGGATACGCAGTATTTT
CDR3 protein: CASSLAPGDTQYF

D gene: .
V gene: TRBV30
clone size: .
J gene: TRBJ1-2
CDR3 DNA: TGTGCCTGGAGTGTAGGCGCAGGGTCTTTCTATGGCTACACCTTC
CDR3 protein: CAWSVGAGSFYGYTF

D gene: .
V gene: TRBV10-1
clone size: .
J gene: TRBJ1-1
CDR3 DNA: TGCGCCAGCGCTGAGACGAACACTGAAGCTTTCTTT
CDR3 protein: CASAETNTEAFF

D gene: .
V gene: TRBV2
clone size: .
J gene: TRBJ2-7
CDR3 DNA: TGTGCCAGCAGTGAAGTAGGCCCAGGGGTGCGCGAGCAGTACTTC
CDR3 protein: CASSEVGPGVREQYF

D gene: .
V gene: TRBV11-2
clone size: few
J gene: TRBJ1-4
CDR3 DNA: TGTGCCAGCAGCAGAACAGGGACTAATGAAAAACTGTTTTTT
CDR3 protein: CASSRTGTNEKLFF

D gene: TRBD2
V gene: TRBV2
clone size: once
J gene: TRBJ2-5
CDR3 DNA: TGTGCCAGCAGAGGAGCGGGGGGGCAAGAGACCCAGTACTTC
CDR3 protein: CASRGAGGQETQYF

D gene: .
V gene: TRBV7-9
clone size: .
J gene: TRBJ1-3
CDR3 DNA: TGTGCCAGCAGCTCTGTGGCCGCCTCTGGAAACACCATATATTTT
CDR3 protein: CASSSVAASGNTIYF

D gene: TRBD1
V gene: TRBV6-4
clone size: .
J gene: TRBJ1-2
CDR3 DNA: TGTGCCAGCAGTGACGGGGGACAGGGCTATGGCTACACCTTC
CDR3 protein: CASSDGGQGYGYTF

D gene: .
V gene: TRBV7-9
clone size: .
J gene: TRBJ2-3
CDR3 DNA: TGTGCCAGCAGCTCCGGACAGAGGGCAGATACGCAGTATTTT
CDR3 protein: CASSSGQRADTQYF

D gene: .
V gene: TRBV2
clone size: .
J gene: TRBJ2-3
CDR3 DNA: TGTGCCAGCATCGTGGACCTTAGCACAGATACGCAGTATTTT
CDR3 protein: CASIVDLSTDTQYF

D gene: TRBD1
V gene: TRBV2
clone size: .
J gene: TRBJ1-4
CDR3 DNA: TGTGCCAGCCATGGACAGGGGAAAGGAAAACTGTTTTTT
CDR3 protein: CASHGQGKGKLFF

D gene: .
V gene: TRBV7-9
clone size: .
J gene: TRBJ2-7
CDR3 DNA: TGTGCCAGCAGCTTCGAAAGTCAAAGTCACGAGCAGTACTTC
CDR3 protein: CASSFESQSHEQYF

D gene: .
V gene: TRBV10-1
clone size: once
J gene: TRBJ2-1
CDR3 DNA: TGCGCCAGCAGTGAATCGTGGAGGGTTGACAATGAGCAGTTCTTC
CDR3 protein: CASSESWRVDNEQFF

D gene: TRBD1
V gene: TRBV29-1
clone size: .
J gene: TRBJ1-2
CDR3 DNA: TGCAGCGTTCCTGCGGACAGGGCCCGAGAGGGCTACACCTTC
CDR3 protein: CSVPADRAREGYTF

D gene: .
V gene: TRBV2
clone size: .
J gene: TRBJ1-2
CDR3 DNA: TGTGCCAGCAGTGAGGACAGCGATTATGGCTACACCTTC
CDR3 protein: CASSEDSDYGYTF

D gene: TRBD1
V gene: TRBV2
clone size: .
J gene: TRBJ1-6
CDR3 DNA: TGTGCCACTACAGGGGGGGCCAATTCACCCCTCCACTTT
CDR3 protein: CATTGGANSPLHF

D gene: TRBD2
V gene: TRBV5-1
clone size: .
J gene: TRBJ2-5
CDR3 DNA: TGCGCCAGCAGCGGGGGACTAGCGGGGGGTGGCGAGACCCAGTACTTC
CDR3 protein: CASSGGLAGGGETQYF

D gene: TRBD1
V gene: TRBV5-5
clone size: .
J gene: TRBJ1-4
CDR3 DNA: TGTGCCAGCAGCGGCGGGACAGGGAAGGAAAAACTGTTTTTT
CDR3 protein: CASSGGTGKEKLFF

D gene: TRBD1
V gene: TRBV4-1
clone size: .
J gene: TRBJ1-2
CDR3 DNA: TGCGCCAGCAGCCAACTGATCCGACAGGGGGGAGACTATGGCTACACCTTC
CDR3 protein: CASSQLIRQGGDYGYTF

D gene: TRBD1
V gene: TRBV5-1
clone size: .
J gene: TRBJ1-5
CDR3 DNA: TGCGCCAGCAGCCGGGGGGACAGGAGAGATCAGCCCCAGCATTTT
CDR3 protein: CASSRGDRRDQPQHF

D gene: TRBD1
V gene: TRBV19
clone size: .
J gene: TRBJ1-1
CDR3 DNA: TGTGCCAGTAGTCCTCGGACAGGGATAGACGCTTTCTTT
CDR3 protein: CASSPRTGIDAFF

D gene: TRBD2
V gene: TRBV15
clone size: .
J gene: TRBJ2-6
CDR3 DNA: TGTGCCACCAGCAGGGGGGGGTCTGGGGCCAACGTCCTGACTTTC
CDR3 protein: CATSRGGSGANVLTF

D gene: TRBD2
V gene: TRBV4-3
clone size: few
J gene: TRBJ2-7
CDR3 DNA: TGCGCCAGCAGCCAAGAAGTAGCGGGGGGGTTGTACGAGCAGTACTTC
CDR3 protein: CASSQEVAGGLYEQYF

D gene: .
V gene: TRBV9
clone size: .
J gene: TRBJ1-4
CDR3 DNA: TGTGCCAGCAGCGCCGGACAGACAACTAATGAAAAACTGTTTTTT
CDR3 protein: CASSAGQTTNEKLFF

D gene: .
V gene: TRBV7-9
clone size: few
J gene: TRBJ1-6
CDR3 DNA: TGTGCCAGCAGCTTAGAGGGCATCAATTCACCCCTCCACTTT
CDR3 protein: CASSLEGINSPLHF

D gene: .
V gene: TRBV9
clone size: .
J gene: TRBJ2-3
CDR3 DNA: TGTGCCAGCAGCGCCCCGGGGGCTTCCCCCACAGATACGCAGTATTTT
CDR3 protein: CASSAPGASPTDTQYF

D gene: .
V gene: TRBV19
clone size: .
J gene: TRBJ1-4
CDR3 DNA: TGTGCCAGTAGTCCGGGGTACTCAACTAATGAAAAACTGTTTTTT
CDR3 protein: CASSPGYSTNEKLFF

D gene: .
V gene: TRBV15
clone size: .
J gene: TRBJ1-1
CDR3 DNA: TGTGCCACCAGCAGAGGGCGGGGTGACACTGAAGCTTTCTTT
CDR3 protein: CATSRGRGDTEAFF

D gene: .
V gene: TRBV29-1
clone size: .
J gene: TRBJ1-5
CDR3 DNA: TGCAGCGTCACTTTCGGCAATCAGCCCCAGCATTTT
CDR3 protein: CSVTFGNQPQHF

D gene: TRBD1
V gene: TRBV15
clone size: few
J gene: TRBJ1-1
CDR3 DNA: TGTGCCACTAGCAATACATGGGACAGGGCCTGGGGAAGGGGAGCTTTCTTT
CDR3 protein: CATSNTWDRAWGRGAFF

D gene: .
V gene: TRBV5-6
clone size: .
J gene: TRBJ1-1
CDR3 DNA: TGTGCCAGCAGCTCAGTGACCGGGAGCACTGAAGCTTTCTTT
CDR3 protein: CASSSVTGSTEAFF

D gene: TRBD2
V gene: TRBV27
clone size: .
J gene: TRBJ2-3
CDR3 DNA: TGTGCCAGCAGTCTAAGATTAGCGGGGGCCACAGATACGCAGTATTTT
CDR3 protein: CASSLRLAGATDTQYF